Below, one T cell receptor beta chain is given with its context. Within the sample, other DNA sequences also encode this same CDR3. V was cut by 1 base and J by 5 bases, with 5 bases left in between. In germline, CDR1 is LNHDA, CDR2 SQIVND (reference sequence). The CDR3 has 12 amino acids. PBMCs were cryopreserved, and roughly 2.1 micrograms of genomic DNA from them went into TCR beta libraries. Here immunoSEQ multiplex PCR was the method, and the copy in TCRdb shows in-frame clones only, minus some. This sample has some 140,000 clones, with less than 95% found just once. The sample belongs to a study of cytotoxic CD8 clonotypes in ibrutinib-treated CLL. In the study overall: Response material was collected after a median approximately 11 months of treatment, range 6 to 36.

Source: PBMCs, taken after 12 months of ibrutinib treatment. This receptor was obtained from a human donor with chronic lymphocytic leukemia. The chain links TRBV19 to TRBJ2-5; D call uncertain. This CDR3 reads CASSIGQETQYF. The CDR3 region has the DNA TGTGCCAGTAGTATAGGGCAGGAGACCCAGTACTTC.